One and the same sample provided the 32 T cell receptor beta chains below, sequenced in a study of Graves' ophthalmopathy and Graves' hyperthyroidism. From RNA, the CDR3 regions of TCR beta chains were amplified and sequenced. First-round RT-PCR with HTBI primers preceded a second-round multiplex PCR. TCRdb redid the calling of the multiplex PCR reads with MiXCR, one entry per CDR3 protein. The sample has approximately 540,000 distinct CDR3 sequences; roughly 40% are singletons. The specimen sequenced was peripheral blood or thyroid tissue (not recorded which). These receptors all come from an adult man with Graves' hyperthyroidism.

The chain combines TRBV29-1 with TRBJ2-5; 9 nucleotides match TRBD1. The J call is doubtful: the DNA matches TRBJ2-7 better. CDR3 length equals 13 residues. Per the germline V gene, CDR1 is SQVTM and CDR2 is ANQGSEA. Here the CDR3 DNA reads TGCAGCGGGGACAGGGTCAACTCCTACGAGCAGTACTTC. Encoded protein: CSGDRVNSYEQYF.

The chain combines TRBV6-5 with TRBJ2-6; D uncertain. CDR3 length: 18 amino acids. Per the germline V gene, CDR1 is MNHEY and CDR2 is SVGAGI. Trimming cost V 6 bases and J 0 bases, with 18 bases left between them. DNA of the CDR3: TGTGCCAGCAGATACACCCCCTTGGGAAACTCTGGGGCCAACGTCCTGACTTTC. This sequence encodes CASRYTPLGNSGANVLTF.

The V gene is TRBV29-1, the J gene TRBJ1-6, with 7 bases matching TRBD1. Germline CDR1 reads SQVTM; CDR2 reads ANQGSEA. The V and J ends lost 3 bases and 14 bases, in that order; junction bases with no gene match: 7. CDR3 length equals 12 residues. The CDR3 region has the DNA TGCAGCGTTGATTTGACAGGGCAAACCCTCCACTTT. This codes for CSVDLTGQTLHF.

The rearrangement joins TRBV6-9 to TRBJ2-7, with a weak D call TRBD1 (5 bases). The germline CDR1 and CDR2 sequences are MNHGY and SVAAGI. The CDR3 has 15 amino acids. The V end lost 6 bases, the J end lost 0 bases, and 15 bases lay between the germline ends. The DNA for the CDR3 is TGTGCCAGCAGCTTCGCCTGCAGGGACTCCTACGAGCAGTACTTC. Translating gives CASSFACRDSYEQYF.

This clonotype was counted only a few times. The chain links TRBV20-1 to TRBJ2-7; 9 bases agree with TRBD2. Germline CDR1 reads DFQATT; CDR2 reads SNEGSKA (reference sequence). The CDR3 totals 14 residues. V was clipped by 4 bases and J by 4 bases; unmatched bases: 8. The CDR3 DNA sequence: TGCAGTGCTATTAGCGGGAGTAAATGGTACGAGCAGTACTTC. Its protein product is CSAISGSKWYEQYF.

The CDR3 DNA follows: TGTGCCAGCAGCCGGTTGGCCTCCTACAATGAGCAGTACTTC. Translated, it gives CASSRLASYNEQYF. The chain couples TRBV24-1 to TRBJ2-7, with unresolved D. The V gene lost 11 bases and the J gene lost 7 bases, with 23 bases spanning the gap. Germline V CDR1 and CDR2: KGHDR, SFDVKD. The CDR3 is made up of 14 amino acids.

V is TRBV25-1 and J is TRBJ2-1; 7 positions agree with TRBD2. Losses at the gene ends were 0 bases for V and 8 bases for J; bases not matched to a gene: 1. The CDR3 runs to 13 residues. Germline values: CDR1 MGHDK, CDR2 SYGVNS. As DNA, the CDR3 is TGTGCCAGCAGTGAATATCTAGCGGATGAGCAGTTCTTC. Translation: CASSEYLADEQFF.

The rearrangement joins TRBV29-1 to TRBJ2-7, with 7 positions matching TRBD1. The trim removed 0 bases at V and 0 bases at J, leaving 2 bases unmatched. This CDR3 is built from 14 residues. CDR1 and CDR2 (germline): SQVTM, ANQGSEA. CDR3 sequence reads: CSVEDRGSSYEQYF. The CDR3 DNA follows: TGCAGCGTTGAAGACAGGGGGAGCTCCTACGAGCAGTACTTC.

The V call is TRBV5-8, the J call TRBJ1-4; TRBD1 is a possible D gene (5 bases). V was trimmed by 2 bases and J by 3 bases, leaving 17 bases between them. The CDR3 is made up of 17 amino acids. Germline-derived CDR1 and CDR2 are SGHTS and YDEGEE. CDR3 protein: CASSFIARGGANEKLFF. CDR3 nucleotide sequence: TGTGCCAGCAGCTTCATAGCAAGGGGTGGAGCTAATGAAAAACTGTTTTTT.

V usage is TRBV19 and J usage is TRBJ2-7; D unclear. CDR1 is LNHDA and CDR2 is SQIVND in the germline V gene (reference sequence). The germline V and J ends were trimmed by 6 bases and 2 bases, with 8 bases remaining between them. The CDR3 has 12 amino acids. The CDR3 DNA sequence: TGTGCCAGTAGCGGGTCAGCCTACGAGCAGTACTTC. Protein: CASSGSAYEQYF.

This clonotype was counted ten times or more. The chain recombines TRBV29-1 with TRBJ1-1; TRBD1 matches 9 bases. Germline loops: CDR1 SQVTM, CDR2 ANQGSEA. Trimming removed 5 bases from V and 7 bases from J; junction bases left unmatched: 8. CDR3 length: 13 residues. As DNA, the CDR3 is TGCAGCGTTTCAGGGACAGGGTTTAATGAAGCTTTCTTT. Protein: CSVSGTGFNEAFF.

Notes on this clonotype: A much bigger clone sits one base away, suggesting this may be a read error. Because it lacks the conserved phenylalanine or tryptophan at the end, this CDR3 is likely a read error. This rearrangement joins TRBV18 to TRBJ1-1; no clear D. The CDR3 is 13 residues long. CDR1 is KGHSH, CDR2 LQKENI, per germline. V lost 8 bases, J lost 4 bases, and 14 bases lay in between. CDR3 region: CASRVVRSTEAFL. The DNA for the CDR3 is TGTGCCAGCAGGGTGGTTCGGAGCACTGAAGCTTTCCTT.

The table lists this clonotype with many counts. V gene TRBV4-1 combines with J gene TRBJ2-7; D is uncertain. CDR1 is MGHRA and CDR2 is YSYEKL in the germline V gene. Trimming took off 1 base at V and 3 bases at J, with 7 bases between the two ends. The CDR3 covers 13 residues. The CDR3: CASSQGPLYEQYF. CDR3 nucleotide sequence: TGCGCCAGCAGCCAAGGGCCGCTCTACGAGCAGTACTTC.

This clonotype was seen just once. A much larger clone sits a single nucleotide away, making a read error possible. The chain uses TRBV24-1 and TRBJ2-2; TRBD2 aligns across 8 bases. This CDR3 is 15 amino acids long. Germline CDR1 is KGHDR and CDR2 is SFDVKD. The CDR3 reads CATSERGLVAGELLF. The DNA of the CDR3 is TGTGCCACCAGTGAGCGGGGACTAGTCGCCGGGGAGCTGCTTTTT.

This clonotype was observed a few times. The rearrangement links TRBV5-1 to TRBJ2-7; TRBD1 is a possible D gene (6 bases). CDR3 length: 14 residues. Trimming removed 3 bases at V and 7 bases at J, with 17 bases between. CDR1 and CDR2 from the germline V gene are SGHRS and YFSETQ. DNA for the CDR3: TGCGCCAGCAGCTCAGCAGGGGCTGTGGGGGAGCAGTACTTC. Its translation is CASSSAGAVGEQYF.

This chain links TRBV27 with TRBJ1-1; TRBD1 is a possible D gene (6 bases). The length of the CDR3 is 13 residues. Deletions cut 4 bases from V and 3 bases from J, with 9 bases between. CDR1 is MNHEY and CDR2 is SMNVEV in the germline V gene (reference sequence). The CDR3 DNA follows: TGTGCCAGCAGTTATAGGGGGTACACTGAAGCTTTCTTT. It is translated as CASSYRGYTEAFF.

This clonotype came up a few times. V and J are TRBV7-6 and TRBJ2-5; D is unclear. V gave up 5 bases and J gave up 5 bases, with 6 bases separating them. The germline V gene has CDR1 SGHVS and CDR2 FNYEAQ. The CDR3 extends over 11 amino acids. This CDR3 is CASSAVETQYF. DNA for the CDR3: TGTGCCAGCAGCGCGGTCGAGACCCAGTACTTC.

This clonotype came up many times. Here the CDR3 reads CASSQVTGAGELFF. CDR3 nucleotides: TGTGCCAGCAGCCAAGTGACGGGAGCCGGGGAGCTGTTTTTT. The V gene is TRBV14, the J gene TRBJ2-2; TRBD2 is a possible D gene (6 bases). Germline assignment: CDR1 SGHDN and CDR2 FVKESK. Between the trimmed V and J ends, which lost 1 base and 6 bases, there was a span of 9 bases. This CDR3 has 14 amino acids.

The V gene is TRBV20-1, the J gene TRBJ2-3; 7 bases line up with TRBD2. J lost 2 bases, V lost 3 bases, and 8 bases had no gene match. Per the germline V gene, CDR1 is DFQATT and CDR2 is SNEGSKA (reference sequence). This CDR3 has 15 residues. CDR3 DNA: TGCAGTGCTAGGCCCCGAGGGAGGGACACAGATACGCAGTATTTT. This gives the protein CSARPRGRDTDTQYF.

The chain joins TRBV20-1 to TRBJ1-2; TRBD1 agrees at 9 bases. Trimming at V came to 3 bases and at J to 3 bases, leaving 5 bases not matched to a gene. Germline values: CDR1 DFQATT, CDR2 SNEGSKA (reference sequence). The CDR3 is made up of 14 amino acids. The CDR3 loop reads CSASDRTGDYGYTF. The CDR3 nucleotides read TGCAGTGCTAGTGATCGGACAGGGGACTATGGCTACACCTTC.

The rearrangement joins TRBV28 to TRBJ2-7; D ambiguous. Germline V gene data show CDR1 as MDHEN and CDR2 as SYDVKM. The V gene lost 3 bases and the J gene lost 1 base, with 10 bases spanning the gap. The CDR3 has 14 residues. The CDR3 DNA sequence: TGTGCCAGCAGTTTTGAGGCAACATCCTACGAGCAGTACTTC. Protein: CASSFEATSYEQYF.

The rearrangement links TRBV27 to TRBJ1-6, with a tentative D call TRBD1 (5 bases). The CDR3 spans 15 residues. V was trimmed by 6 bases and J by 7 bases, leaving 16 bases between them. Germline V gene data show CDR1 as MNHEY and CDR2 as SMNVEV (reference sequence). The CDR3 bases are TGTGCCAGCAGGAGAGACGGGACGGTAAATTCACCCCTCCACTTT. Residues: CASRRDGTVNSPLHF.

In its sample, this clonotype was seen many times. The chain has TRBV4-1 and TRBJ2-7; weak D call: TRBD1 (6 bases). The germline V and J ends were trimmed by 0 bases and 3 bases, with 12 bases remaining between them. Germline V gene lookup returns CDR1 MGHRA and CDR2 YSYEKL. The CDR3 contains 15 residues. CDR3 protein: CASSQDSGANYEQYF. CDR3 in DNA: TGCGCCAGCAGCCAAGATTCAGGGGCTAACTACGAGCAGTACTTC.

Comment on this clonotype: Lacking the conserved final phenylalanine or tryptophan, this CDR3 likely reflects a read error. This chain joins TRBV10-3 and TRBJ1-6; D is uncertain. Germline V gives CDR1 ENHRY, CDR2 SYGVKD. With 4 bases removed from V and 10 bases from J, the gap between germline ends came to 14 bases. The CDR3 loop spans 14 amino acids. DNA for the CDR3: TGTGCCATCAGTGTGTCCTCCGATCGATCACCCCTCCACTCT. Amino acid sequence: CAISVSSDRSPLHS.

This clonotype came up many times. J is TRBJ1-1 and V is TRBV7-9; maybe TRBD1 (6 bases). The V and J ends lost 3 bases and 7 bases respectively, with 9 bases between them. The CDR3 totals 12 residues. Germline CDR1 SEHNR, CDR2 FQNEAQ (reference sequence). The CDR3 bases are TGTGCCAGCAGCTTCAGGGGAGTTGAAGCTTTCTTT. This gives the protein CASSFRGVEAFF.

The chain is built from TRBV5-1 and TRBJ1-5; possibly TRBD1 for D (5 bases). The length of the CDR3 is 14 residues. Germline-derived CDR1 and CDR2 are SGHRS and YFSETQ. V lost 7 bases and J 6 bases, leaving 17 bases between the germline ends. The CDR3 DNA reads as TGCGCCAGCTCTGAGAGGGGCGGGGGTCAGCCCCAGCATTTT. Protein product: CASSERGGGQPQHF.

This clonotype has just a few counts. The rearrangement links TRBV4-1 to TRBJ1-4, with a possible D match to TRBD1 (5 bases). Germline CDR1 MGHRA, CDR2 YSYEKL. There are 15 residues in the CDR3. Trimming removed 1 base at V and 8 bases at J, with 14 bases between. CDR3 sequence reads: CASSQAPAPGEKLFF. The CDR3, as DNA: TGCGCCAGCAGCCAAGCTCCGGCCCCAGGGGAAAAACTGTTTTTT.

The chain combines TRBV10-3 with TRBJ1-3; 7 nucleotides match TRBD1. The ends lost 2 bases at V and 1 base at J; junction bases unmatched: 8. The CDR3 is 17 amino acids. CDR1 ENHRY and CDR2 SYGVKD come from the germline V gene. The CDR3 region is CAISEAPQGTSGNTIYF. Here the CDR3 DNA reads TGTGCCATCAGTGAGGCTCCACAGGGGACTTCTGGAAACACCATATATTTT.

This chain uses TRBV28 with TRBJ1-4; D is unresolved. Germline assignment: CDR1 MDHEN and CDR2 SYDVKM. The CDR3 is made up of 13 amino acids. V lost 5 bases to trimming and J lost 3 bases, with 7 bases between them. Here the CDR3 DNA reads TGTGCCAGCAGTCCCTCGCCTAATGAAAAACTGTTTTTT. This translates into CASSPSPNEKLFF.

The rearrangement joins TRBV19 to TRBJ2-3; the D gene is possibly TRBD2 (6 bases). Trimming pared 6 bases from V and 1 base from J, leaving 20 bases between. Germline values: CDR1 LNHDA, CDR2 SQIVND (reference sequence). The CDR3 is 17 residues long. CDR3 in DNA: TGTGCCAGTAGCCAGGCGAGCGGGTTGAGGGGCACAGATACGCAGTATTTT. Translating gives CASSQASGLRGTDTQYF.

With respect to this clonotype: Its ends do not fully match the called genes, so a read error is possible. The genes are TRBV24-1 and TRBJ1-5; D unresolved. From germline, CDR1 is KGHDR and CDR2 SFDVKD. The CDR3 is made up of 13 amino acids. DNA of the CDR3: TGTGTCACCAGTGGCTATGGGGATCAGCCCCAGCATTTT. It encodes CVTSGYGDQPQHF.

With respect to this clonotype: Just one base apart from a much larger clone, this may be a read error. The chain uses TRBV20-1 and TRBJ1-5, with a weak D call TRBD1 (6 bases). CDR1 and CDR2 from the germline V gene are DFQATT and SNEGSKA (reference sequence). This CDR3 has 14 residues. The DNA for the CDR3 is TGCGGTGCTATTACAGGGTCCGAGAATCAGCCCCAGCATTTT. Its translation is CGAITGSENQPQHF.